This T cell receptor (beta chain) comes out of a study of blood T cell repertoires in COVID-19. Germline V gene data show CDR1 as LNHDA and CDR2 as SQIVND (reference sequence). The CDR3 extends over 14 amino acids. The junction had 8 bases not matched to a gene; V was cut back by 5 bases and J by 7 bases. This table comes from immunoSEQ multiplex PCR, and its TCRdb copy is limited to in-frame clones, with some not included. The top ten clones hold approximately 0.65% of a sample with about 440,000 clones, 90% of them seen once. The sequence was obtained from a man between 18 and 35 years old who had recovered from COVID-19. Source material: PBMCs or T cells enriched from blood (not recorded which). The chain links TRBV19 to TRBJ1-5; 7 bases map to TRBD1. The CDR3 DNA is TGTGCCAGTAGTGCAAAGACAGGGTACCAGCCCCAGCATTTT. Amino acid sequence: CASSAKTGYQPQHF.